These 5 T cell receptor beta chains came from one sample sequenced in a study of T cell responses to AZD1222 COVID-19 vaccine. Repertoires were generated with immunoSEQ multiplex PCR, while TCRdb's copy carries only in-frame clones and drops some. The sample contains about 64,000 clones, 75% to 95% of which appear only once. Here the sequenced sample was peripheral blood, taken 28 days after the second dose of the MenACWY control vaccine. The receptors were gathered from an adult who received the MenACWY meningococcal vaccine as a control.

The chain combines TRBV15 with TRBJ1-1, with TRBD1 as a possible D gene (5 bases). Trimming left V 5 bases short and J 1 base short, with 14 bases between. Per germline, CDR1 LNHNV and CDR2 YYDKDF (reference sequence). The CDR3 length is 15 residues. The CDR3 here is CATSATRGPNTEAFF. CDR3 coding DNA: TGTGCCACCAGCGCGACTCGGGGCCCGAACACTGAAGCTTTCTTT.

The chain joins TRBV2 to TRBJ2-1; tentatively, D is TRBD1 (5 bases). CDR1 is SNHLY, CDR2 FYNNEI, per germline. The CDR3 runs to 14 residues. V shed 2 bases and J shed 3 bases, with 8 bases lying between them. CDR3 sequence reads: CASSESRDYNEQFF. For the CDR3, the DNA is TGTGCCAGCAGTGAAAGCAGGGACTACAATGAGCAGTTCTTC.

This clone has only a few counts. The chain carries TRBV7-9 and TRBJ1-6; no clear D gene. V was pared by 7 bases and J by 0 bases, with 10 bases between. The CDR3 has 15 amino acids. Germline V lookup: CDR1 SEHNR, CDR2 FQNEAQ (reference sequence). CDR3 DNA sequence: TGTGCCAGCACGGAGGAGAGCTCCTATAATTCACCCCTCCACTTT. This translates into CASTEESSYNSPLHF.

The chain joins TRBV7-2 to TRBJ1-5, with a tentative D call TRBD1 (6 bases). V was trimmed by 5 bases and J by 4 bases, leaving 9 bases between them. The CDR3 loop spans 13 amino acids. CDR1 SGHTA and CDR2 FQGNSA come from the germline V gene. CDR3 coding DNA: TGTGCCAGCAGCAAACAGGGTAATCAGCCCCAGCATTTT. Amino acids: CASSKQGNQPQHF.

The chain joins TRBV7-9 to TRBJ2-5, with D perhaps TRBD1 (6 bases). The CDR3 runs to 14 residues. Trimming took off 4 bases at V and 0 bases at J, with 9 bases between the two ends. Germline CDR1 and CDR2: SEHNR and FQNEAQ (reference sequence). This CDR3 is CASSSGHNQETQYF. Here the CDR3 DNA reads TGTGCCAGCAGCTCGGGACACAACCAAGAGACCCAGTACTTC.